This T cell receptor beta chain was recovered during a study of T-cell reconstitution after alpha-beta-depleted transplantation in children. The TCRbeta library incorporated unique molecular identifiers. Each CDR3 protein gets one entry after TCRdb re-called the PCR reads with MiXCR. The sample gives 250,000 to 300,000 distinct CDR3 sequences, around a tenth of which show up once; 20% to 25% is in the top ten. The CDR3 is made up of 16 amino acids. CDR1 is DFQATT, CDR2 SNEGSKA, per germline (reference sequence). Deletions cut 2 bases from V and 0 bases from J, with 14 bases between. General study points: Reported findings indicate that, about two months after transplant, alpha-beta T cells came from several hundred expanded clones, which were derived from non-depleted graft cells. By one year post-transplant, T-cell counts and diversity largely arose from T cells that were newly produced.

This clonotype came up many times. Antigen: not known. The starting material was peripheral blood, obtained 180 days after TCRalphabeta/CD19-depleted stem cell transplant. The rearrangement joins TRBV20-1 to TRBJ1-5; D may be TRBD1 (6 bases). This TCR derives from a male patient aged 2 to 9 who had a stem cell transplant for chronic granulomatous disease, so the T cells may come from the graft donor. DNA for the CDR3: TGCAGTGCTAGACTGACAGGCTTAGCTAGCAATCAGCCCCAGCATTTT. This encodes CSARLTGLASNQPQHF.